This TCR beta chain was found in a study of blood T cell repertoires in COVID-19. Study overall: The origin of the acute and convalescent COVID-19 samples was the United States, Italy and Spain.

Authors' data handling: It was from reference gene primer amplification that nucleated cell counts were estimated. Libraries were prepared by immunoSEQ multiplex PCR; TCRdb keeps only in-frame clonotypes and omits some of them. The V and J calls and the clone size are those of that table, but D and trimming were determined from the DNA. The table shows 70,000 to 100,000 clones, with about four fifths occurring only once. The CDR3 sequence is 14 residues long. Germline CDR1 and CDR2: LNHDA and SQIVND (reference sequence). V shed 4 bases and J shed 0 bases, with 9 bases lying between them. This sequence originates from a woman older than 75 with acute or convalescent COVID-19. The chain is built from TRBV19 and TRBJ1-1; D not resolved. Sequences were obtained from peripheral blood. CDR3 sequence: CASSKRSMNTEAFF. CDR3 in DNA: TGTGCCAGTAGTAAGAGATCGATGAACACTGAAGCTTTCTTT.